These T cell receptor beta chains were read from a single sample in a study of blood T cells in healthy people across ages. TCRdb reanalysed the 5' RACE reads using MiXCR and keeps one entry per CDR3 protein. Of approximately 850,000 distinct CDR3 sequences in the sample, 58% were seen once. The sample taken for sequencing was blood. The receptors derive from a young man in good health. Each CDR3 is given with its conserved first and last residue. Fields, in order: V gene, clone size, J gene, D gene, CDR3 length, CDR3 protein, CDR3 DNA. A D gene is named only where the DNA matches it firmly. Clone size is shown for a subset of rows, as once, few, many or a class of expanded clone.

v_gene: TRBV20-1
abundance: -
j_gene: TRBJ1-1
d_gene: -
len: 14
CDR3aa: CSARVPGLNTEAFF
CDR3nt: TGCAGTGCCAGAGTTCCGGGGCTGAACACTGAAGCTTTCTTT

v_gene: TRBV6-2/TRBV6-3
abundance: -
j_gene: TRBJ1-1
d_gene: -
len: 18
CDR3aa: CASSYTPAQGLMNTGAFF
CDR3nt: TGTGCCAGCAGTTATACCCCTGCACAGGGCCTCATGAACACTGGAGCTTTCTTT

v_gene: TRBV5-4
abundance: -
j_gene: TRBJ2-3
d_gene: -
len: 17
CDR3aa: CASSRRWRGGSTDTQYF
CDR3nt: TGTGCCAGCAGCCGTCGGTGGCGCGGGGGCTCCACAGATACGCAGTATTTT

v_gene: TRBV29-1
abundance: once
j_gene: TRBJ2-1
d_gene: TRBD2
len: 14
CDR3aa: CSVAFRAGGGEQFF
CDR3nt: TGCAGCGTTGCGTTCCGAGCGGGGGGAGGCGAGCAGTTCTTC

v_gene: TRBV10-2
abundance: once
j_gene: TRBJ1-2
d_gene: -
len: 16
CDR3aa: CASSEIGVGGNYGYTF
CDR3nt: TGCGCCAGCAGTGAGATTGGAGTCGGAGGAAACTATGGCTACACCTTC

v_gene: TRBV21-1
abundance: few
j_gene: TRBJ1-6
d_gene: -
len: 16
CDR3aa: CASNHGIGRRNSPLHF
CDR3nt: TGTGCCAGCAACCATGGGATAGGACGGAGGAATTCACCCCTCCACTTT

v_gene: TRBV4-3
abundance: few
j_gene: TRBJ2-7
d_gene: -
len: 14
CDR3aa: CASSQDSNLYEQYF
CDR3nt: TGCGCCAGCAGCCAAGATTCGAACCTATACGAGCAGTACTTC

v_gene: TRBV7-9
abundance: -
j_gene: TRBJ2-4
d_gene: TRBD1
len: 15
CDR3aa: CASSTGDRVIDIQYF
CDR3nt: TGTGCCAGCAGTACGGGGGACAGGGTGATTGACATTCAGTACTTC

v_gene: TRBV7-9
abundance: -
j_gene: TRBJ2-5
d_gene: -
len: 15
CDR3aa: CASSLDRDPLQTQYF
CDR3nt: TGTGCCAGCAGCTTAGACCGGGACCCCCTGCAGACCCAGTACTTC

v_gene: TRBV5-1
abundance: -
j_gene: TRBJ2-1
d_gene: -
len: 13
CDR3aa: CASRNEGGHEQFF
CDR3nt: TGCGCCAGCAGAAACGAGGGAGGCCATGAGCAGTTCTTC

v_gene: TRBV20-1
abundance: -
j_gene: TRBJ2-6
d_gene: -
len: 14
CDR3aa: CSAEGVTGANVLTF
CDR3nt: TGCAGTGCTGAGGGGGTAACTGGGGCCAACGTCCTGACTTTC

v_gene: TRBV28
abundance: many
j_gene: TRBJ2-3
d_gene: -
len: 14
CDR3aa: CASSFDGSTDTQYF
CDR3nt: TGTGCCAGCAGTTTCGACGGTAGCACAGATACGCAGTATTTT

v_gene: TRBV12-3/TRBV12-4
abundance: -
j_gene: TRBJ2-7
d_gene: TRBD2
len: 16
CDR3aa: CASSSGLAGGYYEQYF
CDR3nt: TGTGCCAGCAGTTCGGGACTAGCGGGAGGGTACTACGAGCAGTACTTC

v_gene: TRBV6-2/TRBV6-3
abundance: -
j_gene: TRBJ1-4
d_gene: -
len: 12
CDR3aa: CASSSTGEKLFF
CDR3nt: TGTGCCAGCAGTTCGACGGGGGAAAAACTGTTTTTT

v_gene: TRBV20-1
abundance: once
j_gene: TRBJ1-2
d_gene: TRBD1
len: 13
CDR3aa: CSALDRVNYGYTF
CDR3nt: TGCAGTGCTCTGGACAGGGTCAACTATGGCTACACCTTC

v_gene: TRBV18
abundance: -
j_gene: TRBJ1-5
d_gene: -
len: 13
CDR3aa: CASSPGADQPQHF
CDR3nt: TGTGCCAGCTCACCAGGGGCGGATCAGCCCCAGCATTTT

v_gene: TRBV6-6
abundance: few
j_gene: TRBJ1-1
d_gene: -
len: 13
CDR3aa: CASMGGLGAEAFF
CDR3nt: TGTGCCAGCATGGGAGGGCTTGGCGCTGAAGCTTTCTTT

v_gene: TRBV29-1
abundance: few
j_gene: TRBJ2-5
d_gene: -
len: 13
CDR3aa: CSVDPLFQETQYF
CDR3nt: TGCAGCGTTGATCCACTGTTCCAAGAGACCCAGTACTTC

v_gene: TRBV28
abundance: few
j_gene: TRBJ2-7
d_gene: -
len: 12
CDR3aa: CAHQGGSYEQYF
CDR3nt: TGTGCCCATCAAGGCGGCTCCTACGAGCAGTACTTC

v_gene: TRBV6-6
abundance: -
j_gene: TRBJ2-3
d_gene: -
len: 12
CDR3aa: CASSPRPDTQYF
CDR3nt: TGTGCCAGCTCCCCTCGCCCCGATACGCAGTATTTT

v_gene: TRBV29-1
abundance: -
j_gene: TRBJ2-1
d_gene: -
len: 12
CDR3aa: CSDSLRGGEQFF
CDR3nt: TGCAGCGACAGCCTGAGGGGTGGTGAGCAGTTCTTC

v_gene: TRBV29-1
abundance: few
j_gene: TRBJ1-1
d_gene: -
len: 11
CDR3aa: CSVARGTEAFF
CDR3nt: TGCAGCGTTGCAAGGGGGACTGAAGCTTTCTTT

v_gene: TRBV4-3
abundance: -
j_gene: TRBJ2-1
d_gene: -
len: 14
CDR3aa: CASSVSSYGNEQFF
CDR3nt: TGCGCCAGCAGCGTGAGTAGCTACGGGAATGAGCAGTTCTTC

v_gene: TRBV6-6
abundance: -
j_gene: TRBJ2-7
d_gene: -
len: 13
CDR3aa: CASSYGTTYEQYF
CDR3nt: TGTGCCAGCAGTTACGGGACAACCTACGAGCAGTACTTC

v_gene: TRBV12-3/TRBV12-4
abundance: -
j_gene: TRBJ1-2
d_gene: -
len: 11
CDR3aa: CASTSGPLSTF
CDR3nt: TGTGCCAGCACCAGCGGGCCCCTAAGCACCTTC

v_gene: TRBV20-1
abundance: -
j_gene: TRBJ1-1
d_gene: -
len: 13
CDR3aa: CSARDPTLRVAFF
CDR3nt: TGCAGTGCTAGAGATCCTACCCTCCGGGTAGCTTTCTTT

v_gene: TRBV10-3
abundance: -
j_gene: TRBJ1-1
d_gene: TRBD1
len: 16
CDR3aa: CAISDRGGRGRTEAFF
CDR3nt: TGTGCCATCAGTGACCGGGGGGGCAGGGGGCGGACTGAAGCTTTCTTT

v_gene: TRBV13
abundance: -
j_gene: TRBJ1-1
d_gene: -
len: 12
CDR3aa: CASSLEGAEAFF
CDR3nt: TGTGCCAGCAGCTTAGAGGGGGCTGAAGCTTTCTTT

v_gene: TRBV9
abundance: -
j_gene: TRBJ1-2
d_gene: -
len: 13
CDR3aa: CASSVRGLGGYTF
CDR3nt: TGTGCCAGCAGCGTCAGGGGCCTGGGTGGCTACACCTTC

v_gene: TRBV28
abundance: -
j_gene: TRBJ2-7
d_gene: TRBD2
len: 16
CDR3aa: CASSLPSPGGSYEQYF
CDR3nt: TGTGCCAGCAGTCTACCCTCACCGGGGGGCTCCTACGAGCAGTACTTC

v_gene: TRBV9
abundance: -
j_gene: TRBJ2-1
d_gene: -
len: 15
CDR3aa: CASSVASREPNEQFF
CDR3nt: TGTGCCAGCAGCGTAGCCAGCCGGGAACCCAATGAGCAGTTCTTC

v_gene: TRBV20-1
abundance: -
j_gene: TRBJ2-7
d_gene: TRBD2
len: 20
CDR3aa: CSARDPAEPELAGIPYEQYF
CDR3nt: TGCAGTGCTAGAGATCCAGCGGAGCCCGAACTAGCGGGGATCCCCTACGAGCAGTACTTC

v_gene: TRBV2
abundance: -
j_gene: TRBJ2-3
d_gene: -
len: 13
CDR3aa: CASTLESRVRQYF
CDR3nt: TGTGCCAGCACTCTAGAAAGTAGGGTCCGTCAGTATTTT

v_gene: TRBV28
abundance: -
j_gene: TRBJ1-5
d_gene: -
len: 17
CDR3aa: CASSSRQRQYSNQPQHF
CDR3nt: TGTGCCAGCAGTTCCCGACAGCGACAATATAGCAATCAGCCCCAGCATTTT

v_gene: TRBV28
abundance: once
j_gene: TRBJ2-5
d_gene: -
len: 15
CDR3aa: CASSFNRALEETQYF
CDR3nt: TGTGCCAGCAGTTTTAACCGGGCCTTAGAGGAGACCCAGTACTTC

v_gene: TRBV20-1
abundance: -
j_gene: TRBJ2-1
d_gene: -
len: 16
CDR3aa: CSARDAAVHSYNEQFF
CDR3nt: TGCAGTGCTAGAGACGCCGCGGTACATTCCTACAATGAGCAGTTCTTC

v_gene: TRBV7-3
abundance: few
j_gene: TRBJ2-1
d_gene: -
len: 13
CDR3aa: CASSLNGQGEQFF
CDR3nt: TGTGCCAGCAGCTTGAACGGCCAGGGTGAGCAGTTCTTC

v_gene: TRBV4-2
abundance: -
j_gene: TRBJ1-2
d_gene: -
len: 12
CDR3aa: CASSQVGDGYTF
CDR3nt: TGTGCCAGCAGCCAAGTGGGGGATGGCTACACCTTC

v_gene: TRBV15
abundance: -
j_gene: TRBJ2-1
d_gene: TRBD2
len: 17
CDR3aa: CATSRDHGRLAGWEQFF
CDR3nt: TGTGCCACCAGCAGAGACCACGGGAGACTAGCGGGATGGGAGCAGTTCTTC

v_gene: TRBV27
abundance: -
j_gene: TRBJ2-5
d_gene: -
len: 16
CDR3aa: CASSLNLGGVTETQYF
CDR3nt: TGTGCCAGCAGTCTGAATCTAGGGGGAGTGACAGAGACCCAGTACTTC

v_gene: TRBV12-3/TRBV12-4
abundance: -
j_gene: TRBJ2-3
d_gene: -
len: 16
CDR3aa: CASSRIIRRGTDTQYF
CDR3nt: TGTGCCAGCAGTCGGATAATCCGGAGAGGCACAGATACGCAGTATTTT

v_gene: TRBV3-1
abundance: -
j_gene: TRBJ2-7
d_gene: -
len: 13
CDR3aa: CASSRYRGYEQYF
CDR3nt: TGTGCCAGCAGCCGCTACCGGGGATACGAGCAGTACTTC

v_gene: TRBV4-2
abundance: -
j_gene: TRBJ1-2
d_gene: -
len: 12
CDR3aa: CASSQDRNGYTF
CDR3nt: TGTGCCAGCAGCCAGGATCGGAATGGCTACACCTTC

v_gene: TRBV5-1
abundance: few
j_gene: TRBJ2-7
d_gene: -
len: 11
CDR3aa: CASSLGEIKYF
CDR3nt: TGCGCCAGCAGCTTGGGGGAAATCAAGTACTTC

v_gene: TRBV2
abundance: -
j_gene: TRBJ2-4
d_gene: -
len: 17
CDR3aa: CASTEDSPWVAKNIQYF
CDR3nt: TGTGCCAGCACCGAGGACTCCCCCTGGGTAGCCAAAAACATTCAGTACTTC

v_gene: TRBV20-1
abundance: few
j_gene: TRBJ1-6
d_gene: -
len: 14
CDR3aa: CSARVAGPVSPLHF
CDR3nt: TGCAGTGCTAGAGTAGCAGGGCCAGTGTCACCCCTCCACTTT

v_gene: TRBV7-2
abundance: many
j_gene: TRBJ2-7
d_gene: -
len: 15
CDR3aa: CASSLRLGGANEQYF
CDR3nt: TGTGCCAGCAGCTTAAGGTTAGGGGGGGCCAACGAGCAGTACTTC

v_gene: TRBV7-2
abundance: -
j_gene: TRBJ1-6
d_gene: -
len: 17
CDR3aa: CASSRVGGGGYNSPLHF
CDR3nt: TGTGCCAGCAGCCGCGTTGGGGGAGGGGGGTATAATTCACCCCTCCACTTT

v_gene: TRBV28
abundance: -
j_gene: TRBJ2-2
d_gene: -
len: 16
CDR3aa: CASLGERRANTGELFF
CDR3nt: TGTGCCAGCTTAGGGGAACGCAGGGCTAACACCGGGGAGCTGTTTTTT

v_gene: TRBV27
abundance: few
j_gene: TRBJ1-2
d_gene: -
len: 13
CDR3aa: CASGGEAVYGYTF
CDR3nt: TGTGCCAGTGGGGGGGAAGCTGTCTATGGCTACACCTTC

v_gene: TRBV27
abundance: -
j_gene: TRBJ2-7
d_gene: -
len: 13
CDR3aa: CASSPSRSYEQYF
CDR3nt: TGTGCTAGCAGTCCGTCTCGTTCCTACGAGCAGTACTTC

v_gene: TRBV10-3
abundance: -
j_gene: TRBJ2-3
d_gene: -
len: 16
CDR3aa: CAISESRGFSADTQYF
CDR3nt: TGTGCCATCAGTGAGTCGCGAGGATTTTCCGCAGATACGCAGTATTTT

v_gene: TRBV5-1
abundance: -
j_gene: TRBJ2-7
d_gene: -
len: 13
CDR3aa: CASSATQGYEQYF
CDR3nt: TGCGCCAGCAGCGCGACCCAGGGTTACGAGCAGTACTTC

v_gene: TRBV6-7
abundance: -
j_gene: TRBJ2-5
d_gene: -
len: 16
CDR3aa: CASSYSIGRGGNEQYF
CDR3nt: TGTGCCAGCAGTTACTCCATCGGTCGGGGAGGCAATGAGCAGTACTTC

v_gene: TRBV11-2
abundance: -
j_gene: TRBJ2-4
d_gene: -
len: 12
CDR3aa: CASSLNGDIQYF
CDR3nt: TGTGCCAGCAGCTTGAATGGAGACATTCAGTACTTC

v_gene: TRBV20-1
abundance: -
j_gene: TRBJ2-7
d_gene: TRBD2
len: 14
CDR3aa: CSARDGGSSYEQYF
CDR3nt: TGCAGTGCTAGAGACGGGGGGAGCTCCTACGAGCAGTACTTC

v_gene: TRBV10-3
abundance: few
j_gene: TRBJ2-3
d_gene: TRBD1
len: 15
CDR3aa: CAISDEAGGPYTQYF
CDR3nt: TGTGCCATCAGTGATGAGGCAGGGGGACCGTATACGCAGTATTTT